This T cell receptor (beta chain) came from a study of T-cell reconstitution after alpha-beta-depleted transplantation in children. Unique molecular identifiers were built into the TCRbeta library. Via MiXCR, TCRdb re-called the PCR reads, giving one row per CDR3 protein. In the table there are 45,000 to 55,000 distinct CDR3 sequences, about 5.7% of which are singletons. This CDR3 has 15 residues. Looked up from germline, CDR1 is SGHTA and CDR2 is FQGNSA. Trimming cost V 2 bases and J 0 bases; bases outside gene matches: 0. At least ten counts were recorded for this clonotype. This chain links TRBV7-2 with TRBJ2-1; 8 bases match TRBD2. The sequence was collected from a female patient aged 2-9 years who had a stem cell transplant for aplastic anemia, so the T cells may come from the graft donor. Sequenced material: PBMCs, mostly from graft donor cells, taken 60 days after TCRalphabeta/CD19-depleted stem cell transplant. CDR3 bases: TGTGCCAGCAGCTTACTAGCGGGCTCCTACAATGAGCAGTTCTTC. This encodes CASSLLAGSYNEQFF.